A single sample gave rise to the 10 T cell receptor beta chains below, sequenced in a study of shared clonotypes between healthy human individuals. Naive-designated CD8 cells lacked CD45RO, were positively enriched for CCR7, and omitted terminally differentiated effector memory CD45RA+ cells. Data came from immunoSEQ multiplex PCR; TCRdb stores just in-frame clones and leaves some out. The repertoire holds hundreds of thousands of clones, with 92% as singletons. Source material: naive CD8+ T cells sorted from blood. The origin of the receptors is a man aged 30 to 45 in good health.

This clone was found once. The chain links TRBV10-2 to TRBJ1-2, with TRBD1 identical over 8 bases. The length of the CDR3 is 14 residues. CDR1 is WSHSY and CDR2 is SAAADI in the germline V gene. V was clipped by 8 bases and J by 6 bases; unmatched bases: 11. The CDR3 sequence is CASHPPRGLDGYTF. CDR3 nucleotide sequence: TGCGCCAGCCACCCTCCCAGGGGGCTCGATGGCTACACCTTC.

The V gene is TRBV11-2, the J gene TRBJ2-2; TRBD1 aligns across 7 bases. This CDR3 has 16 residues. Germline-derived CDR1 and CDR2 are SGHAT and FQNNGV. Trimming at V came to 8 bases and at J to 5 bases, leaving 14 bases not matched to a gene. This CDR3 reads CASENTGEDFTGELFF. Written as DNA, the CDR3 is TGTGCCAGCGAAAACACAGGGGAAGATTTTACCGGGGAGCTGTTTTTT.

In this sample, this clone turned up once. The genes are TRBV7-9 and TRBJ2-7, with TRBD2 matching 10 bases. The germline V gene has CDR1 SEHNR and CDR2 FQNEAQ (reference sequence). With 3 bases clipped from V and 6 bases from J, the junction kept 5 bases outside the gene matches. CDR3 length: 14 residues. CDR3 protein: CASSFVLAGAEQYF. The CDR3, as DNA: TGTGCCAGCAGCTTCGTCCTAGCGGGAGCCGAGCAGTACTTC.

The V and J genes are TRBV21-1 and TRBJ1-5; the table's D call, TRBD1, has no DNA check behind it. TRBV21-1 has pseudogene status. The CDR3 loop spans 15 amino acids. DNA for the CDR3: TGTGCCAGCGACGGGATTGGCAGGGGGGTTCAGCCCCAGCATTTT. It encodes CASDGIGRGVQPQHF.

This chain connects TRBV29-1 to TRBJ2-1; D is perhaps TRBD2 (5 bases). The ends were cut back, 6 bases at V and 0 bases at J, with 12 bases in the middle. Per the germline V gene, CDR1 is SQVTM and CDR2 is ANQGSEA. This CDR3 spans 14 amino acids. In DNA form, the CDR3 reads TGCAGCGTGCTGACTATCAACTCCTACAATGAGCAGTTCTTC. Translating gives CSVLTINSYNEQFF.

The chain joins TRBV28 to TRBJ2-1, with D unclear. The CDR3 runs 14 residues. Germline CDR1 is MDHEN and CDR2 is SYDVKM. Trimming took off 6 bases at V and 1 base at J, with 10 bases between the two ends. Written as DNA, the CDR3 is TGTGCCAGCAGGAATGTCGGGTCCTACAATGAGCAGTTCTTC. This translates into CASRNVGSYNEQFF.

The V gene is TRBV7-9, the J gene TRBJ2-3; possible D gene TRBD1, 5 bases. This CDR3 has 17 amino acids. The V and J ends lost 5 bases and 5 bases respectively, with 23 bases between them. Germline V CDR1 and CDR2: SEHNR, FQNEAQ (reference sequence). Written as DNA, the CDR3 is TGTGCCAGCAGCCACATAGGCGCTCAGGGTTTGGGAGATACGCAGTATTTT. It yields the protein CASSHIGAQGLGDTQYF. The full variable domain, with the rest looked up from reference TRBV7-9 and TRBJ2-3, is DTGVSQNPRHKITKRGQNVTFRCDPISEHNRLYWYRQTLGQGPEFLTYFQNEAQLEKSRLLSDRFSAERPKGSFSTLEIQRTEQGDSAMYLCASSHIGAQGLGDTQYFGPGTRLTVL.

This sequence joins TRBV5-8 and TRBJ2-5, with 9 nucleotides matching TRBD2. V lost 3 bases, J lost 2 bases, and 5 bases stayed unmatched. CDR3 size: 15 residues. In germline, CDR1 is SGHTS, CDR2 YDEGEE. CDR3 sequence: CASSYGLAGQETQYF. CDR3 in DNA: TGTGCCAGCAGCTACGGGCTAGCGGGGCAAGAGACCCAGTACTTC. Combining the CDR3 with reference TRBV5-8 and TRBJ2-5 gives the whole variable domain EAGVTQSPTHLIKTRGQQATLRCSPISGHTSVYWYQQALGLGLQFLLWYDEGEERNRGNFPPRFSGRQFPNYSSELNVNALELEDSALYLCASSYGLAGQETQYFGPGTRLLVL.

J is TRBJ2-2 and V is TRBV5-4; 7 positions match TRBD2. Trimming cost V 3 bases and J 6 bases; bases outside gene matches: 8. The CDR3 runs 15 residues. Germline values: CDR1 SGHNT, CDR2 YYREEE (reference sequence). The CDR3 spells CASSSAGVSAGELFF. The CDR3 bases are TGTGCCAGCAGCTCGGCGGGAGTATCGGCCGGGGAGCTGTTTTTT.

The chain couples TRBV30 to TRBJ1-1, with D unclear. The CDR3 sequence is 13 residues long. The germline V gene encodes CDR1 GTSNPN and CDR2 SVGIG (reference sequence). V was pared by 2 bases and J by 7 bases, with 14 bases between. CDR3 amino acids: CAWSPGLAVEAFF. The CDR3 DNA reads as TGTGCCTGGAGTCCGGGTCTGGCAGTTGAAGCTTTCTTT.